What follows are 22 T cell receptor beta chains derived from one specimen sequenced in a study of shared clonotypes between healthy human individuals. CD45RO-negative, CCR7-selected cells formed the naive CD8 fraction, which excluded terminally differentiated effector memory CD45RA+ cells. Using immunoSEQ multiplex PCR, the repertoire was profiled, and TCRdb retains in-frame clones only, with some absent. The table shows roughly 600,000 clones, with about 98% occurring only once. Sequences were obtained from naive CD8+ T cells sorted from blood. The receptors derive from a man aged 30 to 39 in good health.

Note on this clone: Other DNA sequences in the same sample also yield this CDR3. This chain connects TRBV9 to TRBJ2-7, with 9 nucleotides matching TRBD1. The germline CDR1 and CDR2 sequences are SGDLS and YYNGEE. There are 14 residues in the CDR3. V shed 0 bases and J 4 bases; nucleotides not matched to a gene: 2. DNA of the CDR3: TGTGCCAGCAGCGTAGGTGGGACAGGGTACGAGCAGTACTTC. Amino acids: CASSVGGTGYEQYF.

The chain uses TRBV29-1 and TRBJ2-7; D not certain. The CDR3 runs to 12 residues. V lost 4 bases and J lost 3, with 10 bases in between. The germline V gene has CDR1 SQVTM and CDR2 ANQGSEA. CDR3 nucleotides: TGCAGCGTTGTCGGGCAGAGCTACGAGCAGTACTTC. This codes for CSVVGQSYEQYF.

This sequence joins TRBV10-3 and TRBJ2-1, with D possibly matching TRBD1 (6 bases). Germline V gene sequence: CDR1 ENHRY, CDR2 SYGVKD. V lost 6 bases to trimming and J lost 8 bases, with 20 bases between them. The CDR3 is 15 amino acids. CDR3 bases: TGTGCCATCAGAATAACAGGGAGTCCTACAGATGAGCAGTTCTTC. It specifies CAIRITGSPTDEQFF.

The chain has TRBV11-2 and TRBJ2-7; 9 bases line up with TRBD2. V shed 5 bases and J 4 bases; nucleotides not matched to a gene: 9. The CDR3 totals 15 residues. Germline CDR1 reads SGHAT; CDR2 reads FQNNGV. As DNA, the CDR3 is TGTGCCAGCAGCATTAGCGGGAGTCCCGAATACGAGCAGTACTTC. Translating gives CASSISGSPEYEQYF.

The chain employs TRBV9 and TRBJ1-2, with 8 bases that match TRBD1. V shed 3 bases, J shed 6 bases, and the junction held 7 bases outside the gene matches. Germline V gives CDR1 SGDLS, CDR2 YYNGEE. The CDR3 contains 14 residues. The CDR3 bases are TGTGCCAGCAGCGGGGGACAGGACCTAAATGGCTACACCTTC. Residues: CASSGGQDLNGYTF. Based on the CDR3 plus reference TRBV9 and TRBJ1-2, the full variable domain is DSGVTQTPKHLITATGQRVTLRCSPRSGDLSVYWYQQSLDQGLQFLIQYYNGEERAKGNILERFSAQQFPDLHSELNLSSLELGDSALYFCASSGGQDLNGYTFGSGTRLTVV.

The V gene is TRBV9, the J gene TRBJ2-2; 7 bases fit TRBD1. Germline lookup yields CDR1 SGDLS and CDR2 YYNGEE. J gave up 2 bases and V 6 bases, and 1 base lay outside the gene matches. The CDR3 consists of 13 residues. CDR3 sequence: CASTGGNTGELFF. CDR3 nucleotide sequence: TGTGCCAGCACAGGGGGTAACACCGGGGAGCTGTTTTTT.

DNA of the CDR3: TGTGCCAGCAGCCTCGACAGAGAGGGAACGAACACCGGGGAGCTGTTTTTT. Translated: CASSLDREGTNTGELFF. V gene TRBV7-8 combines with J gene TRBJ2-2; D possibly matches TRBD1 or TRBD2 (5 bases each). The CDR3 totals 17 residues. Trimming shortened V by 5 bases and J by 0 bases, and 16 bases separated the two germline ends. Germline lookup yields CDR1 SGHVS and CDR2 FQNEAQ.

The V gene is TRBV11-3, the J gene TRBJ2-2; 11 bases fit TRBD2. The J segment lost 6 bases and the V segment lost 5 bases, leaving 5 bases of the junction unmatched. The CDR3 spans 15 residues. The germline CDR1 and CDR2 sequences are SGHNT and YENEEA. CDR3 protein: CASSPTSGIAGELFF. The DNA for the CDR3 is TGTGCCAGCAGCCCGACTAGCGGGATCGCCGGGGAGCTGTTTTTT.

The rearrangement links TRBV5-1 to TRBJ1-1; the match to TRBD1 covers 12 bases. CDR1 is SGHRS, CDR2 YFSETQ, per germline. The CDR3 length is 15 residues. The V segment lost 0 bases and the J segment 4 bases; nucleotides outside the gene matches: 1. The CDR3 reads CASSLVGQGATEAFF. DNA of the CDR3: TGCGCCAGCAGCTTGGTGGGACAGGGGGCCACTGAAGCTTTCTTT.

As regards this clone: Compared with germline, one end of the junction differs, possibly owing to a read error. The DNA of the CDR3 is TGTGCTAGCAGCTGCGGACAGGGGGCTGTCAATCAGCCCCAGCATTTT. Amino acid sequence: CASSCGQGAVNQPQHF. The V gene is TRBV7-7, the J gene TRBJ1-5, with 11 bases matching TRBD1. Germline loops: CDR1 SSHAT, CDR2 FNYEAQ (reference sequence). CDR3 length equals 16 residues.

This chain joins TRBV5-4 and TRBJ2-1; D is possibly TRBD1 (5 bases). V was clipped by 5 bases and J by 6 bases, with 9 bases between them. Germline CDR1 is SGHNT and CDR2 is YYREEE (reference sequence). The CDR3 covers 12 residues. CDR3 protein: CASRTESNEQFF. The CDR3 DNA reads TGTGCCAGCAGGACAGAGTCCAATGAGCAGTTCTTC.

The gene calls are TRBV27 and TRBJ2-1; a weak D match, TRBD1 (5 bases). Germline-derived CDR1 and CDR2 are MNHEY and SMNVEV (reference sequence). The V gene lost 7 bases and the J gene lost 7 bases, with 11 bases spanning the gap. The CDR3 extends over 12 amino acids. CDR3 bases: TGTGCCAGCATTGACAGCCGGAATGAGCAGTTCTTC. Translation: CASIDSRNEQFF.

The chain couples TRBV6-5 to TRBJ2-1; 8 bases are a match to TRBD1. CDR1 is MNHEY, CDR2 SVGAGI, per germline. V shed 5 bases, J shed 7 bases, and the junction held 4 bases outside the gene matches. The CDR3 extends over 13 amino acids. In DNA, the CDR3 is TGTGCCAGCAGTCTCCGACAGGGGAATGAGCAGTTCTTC. Translation gives CASSLRQGNEQFF.

The chain carries TRBV7-2 and TRBJ1-5, with no clear D. This CDR3 has 17 residues. Germline assignment: CDR1 SGHTA and CDR2 FQGNSA. V dropped 0 bases and J dropped 0 bases, with 12 bases sitting between them. CDR3 bases: TGTGCCAGCAGCTTAGCCTCTCGGGAGGTTAGCAATCAGCCCCAGCATTTT. This translates into CASSLASREVSNQPQHF. Looking up the rest from reference TRBV7-2 and TRBJ1-5 gives the full variable domain: GAGVSQSPSNKVTEKGKDVELRCDPISGHTALYWYRQSLGQGLEFLIYFQGNSAPDKSGLPSDRFSAERTGGSVSTLTIQRTQQEDSAVYLCASSLASREVSNQPQHFGDGTRLSIL.

The chain is built from TRBV6-1 and TRBJ2-7; D uncertain. Trimming removed 6 bases from V and 3 bases from J, with 9 bases in between. The CDR3 is 12 residues long. Germline V gene data show CDR1 as MNHNS and CDR2 as SASEGT. For the CDR3, the DNA is TGTGCCAGCAGCCCGGTTCTCTACGAGCAGTACTTC. Protein product: CASSPVLYEQYF.

The genes are TRBV7-9 and TRBJ2-7; 7 nucleotides align to TRBD1. This CDR3 is built from 12 residues. J was trimmed by 2 bases and V by 8 bases; bases with no gene match: 3. Looked up from germline, CDR1 is SEHNR and CDR2 is FQNEAQ (reference sequence). CDR3 loop: CASEGATYEQYF. The CDR3 bases are TGTGCCAGCGAGGGGGCAACCTACGAGCAGTACTTC.

The J gene is TRBJ2-1, the V gene TRBV29-1; no reliable D call. This CDR3 contains 13 residues. The germline V and J ends were trimmed by 3 bases and 4 bases, with 10 bases remaining between them. In germline, CDR1 is SQVTM, CDR2 ANQGSEA. This chain's CDR3 is CSVDSPLYNEQFF. In DNA form, the CDR3 reads TGCAGCGTTGACTCTCCGTTGTACAATGAGCAGTTCTTC.

The chain joins TRBV10-1 to TRBJ2-5; no clear D. This CDR3 is built from 13 residues. V dropped 4 bases and J dropped 1 base, with 7 bases sitting between them. Germline CDR1 reads WNHNN; CDR2 reads SYGVQD (reference sequence). The DNA of the CDR3 is TGCGCCAGCAGTGCCAGGCCCCAAGAGACCCAGTACTTC. Its protein is CASSARPQETQYF.

Only one count was recorded for this clone. This chain connects TRBV27 to TRBJ2-7; D is ambiguous. Germline loops: CDR1 MNHEY, CDR2 SMNVEV (reference sequence). The CDR3 runs 14 residues. Deletions cut 5 bases from V and 1 base from J, with 12 bases between. The CDR3 region is CASSPLQRSYEQYF. In DNA form, the CDR3 reads TGTGCCAGCAGTCCATTACAGAGGTCCTACGAGCAGTACTTC.

This sequence joins TRBV5-1 and TRBJ2-7, with a possible D match to TRBD1 (6 bases). The V gene lost 2 bases and the J gene lost 2 bases, with 11 bases spanning the gap. CDR3 length equals 14 residues. Germline-derived CDR1 and CDR2 are SGHRS and YFSETQ. The CDR3 here is CASSLRSGAYEQYF. CDR3 bases: TGCGCCAGCAGCTTAAGGTCAGGGGCCTACGAGCAGTACTTC. The whole variable domain, remainder taken from reference TRBV5-1 and TRBJ2-7, is KAGVTQTPRYLIKTRGQQVTLSCSPISGHRSVSWYQQTPGQGLQFLFEYFSETQRNKGNFPGRFSGRQFSNSRSEMNVSTLELGDSALYLCASSLRSGAYEQYFGPGTRLTVT.

This chain links TRBV7-9 with TRBJ2-1; no clear D gene. Germline V gene data show CDR1 as SEHNR and CDR2 as FQNEAQ (reference sequence). The CDR3 extends over 16 amino acids. The V end was cut by 4 bases, the J end by 7 bases, with 20 bases between. CDR3 in DNA: TGTGCCAGCAGCTCCACCGATACCTTGGATAGGAATGAGCAGTTCTTC. This sequence encodes CASSSTDTLDRNEQFF.

The chain links TRBV7-2 to TRBJ2-7, with D maybe TRBD1 (6 bases). The CDR3 totals 13 residues. The germline V gene has CDR1 SGHTA and CDR2 FQGNSA. Trimming removed 1 base from V and 5 bases from J, with 9 bases in between. CDR3 DNA sequence: TGTGCCAGCAGCTTAGGGGGGCTCAACGAGCAGTACTTC. It is translated as CASSLGGLNEQYF.